Below are 12 T cell receptor beta chains sequenced from a single sample in a study of blood T cell repertoires in COVID-19. Libraries were prepared by immunoSEQ multiplex PCR; TCRdb keeps only in-frame clonotypes and omits some of them. Among 200,000 to 250,000 clones listed, around 90% were seen once. The sequenced sample was peripheral blood. These TCRs come from a man aged 30 to 39 with acute or convalescent COVID-19.

This sequence joins TRBV5-1 and TRBJ2-1, with 7 bases identical to TRBD2. The germline CDR1 and CDR2 sequences are SGHRS and YFSETQ. CDR3 length equals 15 residues. V dropped 5 bases and J dropped 6; count of bases not matched to a gene: 11. The CDR3 DNA reads as TGCGCCAGCAGTCCGCTTCTGGGGGAGGGCAATGAGCAGTTCTTC. It translates to CASSPLLGEGNEQFF.

The chain uses TRBV6-5 and TRBJ1-1; D unresolved. Looked up from germline, CDR1 is MNHEY and CDR2 is SVGAGI. The V and J ends lost 5 bases and 7 bases respectively, with 17 bases between them. CDR3 size: 14 residues. The CDR3 loop reads CASSTTWNSNEAFF. CDR3 sequence (DNA): TGTGCCAGCAGTACTACCTGGAACTCCAATGAAGCTTTCTTT.

The CDR3 loop reads CASSPGTGNQPQHF. CDR3 nucleotide sequence: TGTGCCAGCAGCCCCGGGACAGGGAATCAGCCCCAGCATTTT. The chain employs TRBV2 and TRBJ1-5; TRBD1 matches 9 bases. The length of the CDR3 is 14 residues. The J segment lost 4 bases and the V segment lost 6 bases, leaving 4 bases of the junction unmatched. CDR1 is SNHLY, CDR2 FYNNEI, per germline.

This clone is a singleton in its sample. J is TRBJ2-3 and V is TRBV3-1 (or the pseudogene TRBV3-2); TRBD2 aligns across 8 bases. V lost 4 bases, J lost 1 base, and 13 bases stayed unmatched. The CDR3 sequence is 18 residues long. From germline, CDR1 is LGHDT and CDR2 YNNKEL (reference sequence). CDR3 loop: CASSPTSLSGGGTDTQYF. The CDR3 nucleotides read TGTGCCAGCAGCCCCACTAGTTTGAGCGGGGGAGGCACAGATACGCAGTATTTT.

V gene TRBV7-2 combines with J gene TRBJ2-3; D may be TRBD1 (5 bases). Germline loops: CDR1 SGHTA, CDR2 FQGNSA. The CDR3 consists of 14 residues. Trimming stripped 6 bases from V and 9 bases from J, with 19 bases between. The CDR3, as DNA: TGTGCCAGCAGACCAAGGGGCCCAGCCCCCACGCAGTATTTT. It codes for CASRPRGPAPTQYF.

V usage is TRBV5-1 and J usage is TRBJ2-3, with TRBD2 identical over 11 bases. The CDR3 totals 16 residues. V lost 4 bases and J lost 6; bases outside the gene matches: 10. CDR1 SGHRS and CDR2 YFSETQ come from the germline V gene. The CDR3 region is CASSILTSGNGDTQYF. CDR3 coding DNA: TGCGCCAGCAGCATTCTGACTAGCGGGAACGGGGATACGCAGTATTTT.

The chain has TRBV5-5 and TRBJ1-4; TRBD1 matches 9 bases. The CDR3 runs to 15 residues. CDR1 and CDR2 (germline): SGHKS, YYEKEE (reference sequence). Losses at the gene ends were 4 bases for V and 7 bases for J; bases not matched to a gene: 8. The CDR3 protein is CASSGYGQGSEKLFF. In DNA, the CDR3 is TGTGCCAGCAGCGGATACGGACAGGGGTCTGAAAAACTGTTTTTT.

This chain joins TRBV27 and TRBJ2-7; 9 positions match TRBD2. The CDR3 consists of 15 residues. V shed 5 bases, J shed 2 bases, and the junction held 7 bases outside the gene matches. Germline V gene data show CDR1 as MNHEY and CDR2 as SMNVEV (reference sequence). The CDR3: CASSPSGTSPYEQYF. CDR3 sequence (DNA): TGTGCCAGCAGTCCATCCGGGACTAGCCCCTACGAGCAGTACTTC.

This sequence joins TRBV10-3 and TRBJ2-6; TRBD1 matches at 8 bases. This CDR3 has 16 amino acids. CDR1 is ENHRY, CDR2 SYGVKD, per germline. V was clipped by 9 bases and J by 0 bases; unmatched bases: 7. CDR3 in DNA: TGTGCCATTCCGGGACAGGCAATCTCTGGGGCCAACGTCCTGACTTTC. This sequence encodes CAIPGQAISGANVLTF.

About this clone: This sample also contains other DNA sequences that code for the same CDR3. This sequence joins TRBV19 and TRBJ1-5, with D possibly TRBD1 on 5 matching bases. The length of the CDR3 is 15 residues. CDR1 LNHDA and CDR2 SQIVND come from the germline V gene (reference sequence). V was pared by 3 bases and J by 2 bases, with 11 bases between. The CDR3: CASSIGRAGNQPQHF. Here the CDR3 DNA reads TGTGCCAGTAGTATCGGCAGGGCAGGCAATCAGCCCCAGCATTTT.

The J gene is TRBJ2-7, the V gene TRBV5-1, with 9 bases lining up with TRBD2. CDR1 SGHRS and CDR2 YFSETQ come from the germline V gene. V shed 0 bases and J 2 bases; nucleotides not matched to a gene: 0. The CDR3 totals 14 residues. The CDR3 loop is CASSLASGAYEQYF. As DNA, the CDR3 is TGCGCCAGCAGCTTGGCTAGCGGGGCCTACGAGCAGTACTTC.

V is TRBV6-1 and J is TRBJ1-5; a possible D gene is TRBD1 (5 bases). Germline assignment: CDR1 MNHNS and CDR2 SASEGT. The CDR3 runs to 14 residues. V was shortened by 0 bases and J by 9 bases, with 12 bases between the two germline ends. The CDR3 region is CASSEATGGPPQHF. The CDR3, as DNA: TGTGCCAGCAGTGAAGCCACGGGGGGTCCGCCCCAGCATTTT.